Listed below are T cell receptor beta chains from one sample, sequenced in a study of T cells in Graves' hyperthyroidism and ophthalmopathy. TCRdb used MiXCR to reprocess the multiplex PCR reads, holding one entry per CDR3 protein. The top ten hold around 79% of the sample, which has 300,000 to 450,000 distinct CDR3 sequences, just under 25% seen once. Input material: blood. Receptor source: a middle-aged man with Graves' hyperthyroidism. CDR3s include the opening cysteine and the closing phenylalanine or tryptophan. Each record gives: J gene, clone size, V gene, D gene, CDR3 DNA, CDR3 protein. D genes are given only for firm matches. A row's size may be missing; if present it is once, few, many or a size class.

TRBJ1-4 few TRBV5-1 TRBD1 TGCGCCAGCAACCGGGACAGGGGGGAAAAACTGTTTTTT CASNRDRGEKLFF
TRBJ2-7 - TRBV30 - TGTGCCTGGGAGGGGGGGTACGAGCAGTACTTC CAWEGGYEQYF
TRBJ1-5 few TRBV7-9 - TGTGCCAGCAGCTCAAACAGGGAGGGCAATCAGCCCCAGCATTTT CASSSNREGNQPQHF
TRBJ2-2 - TRBV12-3/TRBV12-4 - TGTGCCAGCAGTTTGGGGACCGGGGACGAGGAGCTGTTTTTT CASSLGTGDEELFF
TRBJ1-4 - TRBV28 - TGTGCCAGCAGTTTACGGGCAGGGGTACTTGAAAAACTGTTTTTT CASSLRAGVLEKLFF
TRBJ2-7 few TRBV6-5 TRBD2 TGTGCCAGCAGTTATAGCGGGGAGTCCTACGAGCAGTACTTC CASSYSGESYEQYF
TRBJ2-3 few TRBV5-1 TRBD2 TGCGCCAGCAGCGTAAGACTAGCGGGAGGAGGGACGCAGTATTTT CASSVRLAGGGTQYF
TRBJ1-3 few TRBV18 - TGTGCCAGCTCCCCCGAAGAAAGACAGAGCAACACCATATATTTT CASSPEERQSNTIYF
TRBJ2-2 - TRBV5-8 - TGTGCCAGCAGCTTGGAGGGGGGGACCGGGGAGCTGTTTTTT CASSLEGGTGELFF
TRBJ2-5 - TRBV19 - TGTGCCAGTAGTGACAGGATCCAAGAGACCCAGTACTTC CASSDRIQETQYF
TRBJ2-7 few TRBV16 - TGTGCCAGCAGCCAATCCCCGACTTATTCCGAGCAGTACTTC CASSQSPTYSEQYF
TRBJ1-5 - TRBV6-1 - TGTGCCAGCAGTCCGAACGGGGCTGGGGGCAATCAGCCCCAGCATTTT CASSPNGAGGNQPQHF
TRBJ2-5 few TRBV28 - TGTGCCAGCAGACCAGGGGCATCGCGGGGACGCCCTTACTTC CASRPGASRGRPYF
TRBJ2-7 - TRBV7-9 TRBD2 TGTGCCAGCAGCCGGAGCGGGAGATTTATGGACGAGCAGTACTTC CASSRSGRFMDEQYF
TRBJ2-1 - TRBV7-3 - TGTGCCAGCAGTGGACGGTGGGGCGGAGAGCAGTTCTTC CASSGRWGGEQFF
TRBJ1-1 many TRBV28 - TGTGCCAGCAGTTTACCCCCCACTGAAGCTTTCTTT CASSLPPTEAFF
TRBJ1-1 many TRBV29-1 - TGCAGCGTTGCAAGGGTTAACGGTGAAGCTTTCTTT CSVARVNGEAFF
TRBJ2-5 many TRBV7-8 TRBD2 TGTGCCAGCAGCCTTGGGACTAGCGGGAGTGGGGAGACCCAGTACTTC CASSLGTSGSGETQYF
TRBJ2-4 - TRBV19 - TGTGCCAGTAGCCTCAGTAATGATCCACTAGCCAAAAACATTCAGTACTTC CASSLSNDPLAKNIQYF
TRBJ2-7 - TRBV12-3/TRBV12-4 - TGTGCCAGCAGCCGCCGGAGGGTGGGGGAGCAGTACTTC CASSRRRVGEQYF
TRBJ2-7 few TRBV12-3/TRBV12-4 - TGTGCCAGCATTCTCAAGGACAGGGAGAGCGGGAGGAGCTACGAGCAGTACTTC CASILKDRESGRSYEQYF
TRBJ2-5 - TRBV5-4 TRBD2 TGTGCCAGCAGCAACGGGGGGGTGAGAGAGACCCAGTACTTC CASSNGGVRETQYF
TRBJ2-7 once TRBV7-2 - TGTGCCAGCAGCGTAGCAGAAACCCCTTACGAGCAGTACTTC CASSVAETPYEQYF
TRBJ1-1 - TRBV9 TRBD1 TGTGCCAGCCAGCCGAGGGACAGATGGAACACTGAAGCTTTCTTT CASQPRDRWNTEAFF
TRBJ1-2 - TRBV6-1 - TGTGCCAGCAGGACTGCGTCGATGGGTGGTGGCTACACCTTC CASRTASMGGGYTF
TRBJ2-7 - TRBV6-2/TRBV6-3 - TGTGCCAGCAGTAAGAGGGGCTCCTATGAGCAGTACTTC CASSKRGSYEQYF
TRBJ2-1 - TRBV18 - TGTGCCAGCTCACCACCTCCGGGAAAGGGCTACAATGAGCAGTTCTTC CASSPPPGKGYNEQFF
TRBJ2-2 few TRBV24-1 - TGTGCCACCGGTGGAACAGACTCATCGAACACCGGGGAGCTGTTTTTT CATGGTDSSNTGELFF
TRBJ2-2 once TRBV6-4 TRBD2 TGTGCCAGCAGTTACTTTCCAGCGGGAGGCCCCGGGGAGCTGTTTTTT CASSYFPAGGPGELFF
TRBJ1-2 - TRBV3-1 - TGTGTCAGCAAGGGATGGTATGGCTACACCTTC CVSKGWYGYTF
TRBJ2-5 few TRBV7-9 - TGTGCCAGCACCCCAAATCCCAACCAAGAGACCCAGTACTTC CASTPNPNQETQYF
TRBJ2-7 - TRBV7-2 - TGTGCCAGCAGCCAGGAATATACCTACGAGCAGTACTTC CASSQEYTYEQYF
TRBJ2-7 - TRBV6-1 TRBD1 TGTGCCATTAAAGGGGACAGAAACTACGAGCAGTACTTC CAIKGDRNYEQYF
TRBJ2-7 - TRBV30 - TGTGCGGCAGGGTGGTCCTACGAGCAGTACTTC CAAGWSYEQYF
TRBJ2-2 - TRBV30 - TGTGCCTGGAGTGTACTGGATAACGGGGAGCTGTTTTTT CAWSVLDNGELFF
TRBJ2-1 many TRBV29-1 TRBD2 TGCAGCGTTGGGCCCGGACTAGATCGCAATGAGCAGTTCTTC CSVGPGLDRNEQFF
TRBJ2-3 many TRBV5-1 TRBD2 TGCGCCAGCAGCCCGGACGGGAGGGGCACAGATACGCAGTATTTT CASSPDGRGTDTQYF
TRBJ2-1 few TRBV14 - TGTGCCAGCAGCTTTGGACAAACTCCTATTTACAATGAGCAGTTCTTC CASSFGQTPIYNEQFF
TRBJ2-3 few TRBV27 TRBD2 TGTGCCAGCAGTTTCCGGGGGGGCACAGATACGCAGTATTTT CASSFRGGTDTQYF
TRBJ1-3 - TRBV5-1 TRBD1 TGCGCCAGCAGCTATACGGGACAGGGAAGTGGAAACACCATATATTTT CASSYTGQGSGNTIYF
TRBJ2-2 few TRBV28 - TGTGCCAGCAGTTTAGGGGCTGGGGAGCCCGGGGAGCTGTTTTTT CASSLGAGEPGELFF